One sample yielded the 23 T cell receptor beta chains listed below, sequenced in a study of monozygotic twins with inflammatory bowel disease. Using the 5' RACE reads, TCRdb records one entry per CDR3 protein without DNA. This sample's table reports more than 300,000 distinct CDR3 sequences. Input material: blood. The receptor set was obtained from a human donor with ulcerative colitis or Crohn's disease, or a healthy co-twin of an affected twin (not recorded which).

The chain is built from TRBV20-1 and TRBJ2-7; TCRdb outputs TRBD2, but without DNA this stays unchecked. The germline V gene has CDR1 DFQATT and CDR2 SNEGSKA (reference sequence). The CDR3 covers 15 residues. The CDR3 sequence: CSASSQATGAYEQYF.

The chain carries TRBV10-3 and TRBJ1-1. The CDR3 extends over 13 amino acids. CDR1 is ENHRY, CDR2 SYGVKD, per germline. The CDR3 loop reads CAISVSKNTEAFF.

The chain carries TRBV18 and TRBJ1-6. The CDR3 loop spans 15 amino acids. Germline lookup yields CDR1 KGHSH and CDR2 LQKENI. CDR3 region: CASSPGYLTNSPLHF.

The V gene is TRBV29-1, the J gene TRBJ2-7; TCRdb picks TRBD1, but there is no DNA to check that call. The CDR3 loop spans 14 amino acids. Germline V gene lookup returns CDR1 SQVTM and CDR2 ANQGSEA. The CDR3 here is CSVGGTGMNYEQYF.

V and J are TRBV3-1 and TRBJ2-3; there is no DNA to check the TCRdb D call of TRBD2. Germline lookup yields CDR1 LGHDT and CDR2 YNNKEL (reference sequence). This CDR3 has 16 residues. CDR3: CASSSLAGGGADTQYF.

This chain joins TRBV12-3 or TRBV12-4 and TRBJ2-1; TCRdb gives TRBD2 as the D gene, but with no DNA this cannot be confirmed. The CDR3 spans 15 residues. The chain's CDR3 is CATMGGSRSYNEQFF.

This chain links TRBV7-2 with TRBJ1-1; TCRdb returns TRBD1, unconfirmable since there is no DNA. The CDR3 runs 18 residues. Germline V gene data show CDR1 as SGHTA and CDR2 as FQGNSA. The CDR3: CASSSGFFVRTGNTEAFF.

This sequence joins TRBV19 and TRBJ1-4. Germline loops: CDR1 LNHDA, CDR2 SQIVND (reference sequence). The CDR3 spans 16 residues. The CDR3 is CASSIVLGPTNEKLFF.

The rearrangement uses TRBV20-1 and TRBJ2-7; TCRdb returns TRBD1, unconfirmable since there is no DNA. The CDR3 runs 12 residues. Germline assignment: CDR1 DFQATT and CDR2 SNEGSKA (reference sequence). The CDR3 reads CSAPTVTYEQYF.

The chain's CDR3 is CASSLVVTGAGYEQYF. The chain employs TRBV5-1 and TRBJ2-7; TCRdb's D call, TRBD1, is unchecked because there is no DNA. Germline lookup yields CDR1 SGHRS and CDR2 YFSETQ. The CDR3 length is 16 residues.

The chain combines TRBV6-2 or TRBV6-3 with TRBJ2-7; TCRdb indicates TRBD1, and absent DNA this call remains unverified. Germline CDR1 reads MNHEY; CDR2 reads SVGEGT. This CDR3 region has 16 residues. CDR3 sequence: CASSYSQGFFFYEQYF.

The chain carries TRBV5-1 and TRBJ2-2; without DNA, the TCRdb call of TRBD1 cannot be checked. The CDR3 runs to 15 residues. Germline values: CDR1 SGHRS, CDR2 YFSETQ. CDR3 region: CASRRTGGNTGELFF.

The genes are TRBV20-1 and TRBJ2-5; TCRdb designates TRBD1, a call that cannot be tested without DNA. CDR1 and CDR2 (germline): DFQATT, SNEGSKA (reference sequence). This CDR3 contains 12 residues. The CDR3 is CSVRTVSGTQYF.

The rearrangement uses TRBV4-3 and TRBJ2-1. This CDR3 comprises 12 residues. CDR1 and CDR2 (germline): LGHNA, YSLEER. CDR3 region: CASSPNSGEQFF.

V and J are TRBV9 and TRBJ2-2. Germline V gene sequence: CDR1 SGDLS, CDR2 YYNGEE. The CDR3 has 14 amino acids. CDR3: CASSEAARISGLFF. Using reference TRBV9 and TRBJ2-2 for the parts outside the CDR3, the full variable domain is DSGVTQTPKHLITATGQRVTLRCSPRSGDLSVYWYQQSLDQGLQFLIQYYNGEERAKGNILERFSAQQFPDLHSELNLSSLELGDSALYFCASSEAARISGLFFGEGSRLTVL.

The chain combines TRBV5-1 with TRBJ1-5. This CDR3 spans 14 amino acids. Germline V CDR1 and CDR2: SGHRS, YFSETQ. CDR3 loop: CASSLDFSNQPQHF.

The V gene is TRBV20-1, the J gene TRBJ2-7; without DNA, the TCRdb call of TRBD1 cannot be checked. Germline V CDR1 and CDR2: DFQATT, SNEGSKA (reference sequence). This CDR3 region has 12 residues. CDR3 loop: CSATGLSYEQYF.

This chain joins TRBV7-2 and TRBJ2-7; TCRdb's D gene call, TRBD1, goes unchecked for lack of DNA. The CDR3 has 15 residues. Germline CDR1 is SGHTA and CDR2 is FQGNSA. The CDR3 loop reads CASSRTGGRGYEQYF.

The chain employs TRBV5-1 and TRBJ2-3; as DNA is missing, the TRBD2 call by TCRdb cannot be tested. The CDR3 consists of 14 residues. CDR1 and CDR2 from the germline V gene are SGHRS and YFSETQ. CDR3 sequence reads: CASSLTGGPDTQYF.

The chain's CDR3 is CASSLAGVGYNEQFF. The rearrangement joins TRBV5-1 to TRBJ2-1. The germline V gene has CDR1 SGHRS and CDR2 YFSETQ. The CDR3 length is 15 residues.

This CDR3 reads CASSLKRQPQHF. The chain recombines TRBV28 with TRBJ1-5. The CDR3 is made up of 12 amino acids. Germline lookup yields CDR1 MDHEN and CDR2 SYDVKM.

The chain has TRBV7-2 and TRBJ2-1; without DNA, the TCRdb call of TRBD1 cannot be checked. This CDR3 spans 15 amino acids. In germline, CDR1 is SGHTA, CDR2 FQGNSA. CDR3 amino acids: CASSWNRGHGNEQFF.

The chain links TRBV12-3 or TRBV12-4 to TRBJ2-7; TCRdb names TRBD1, which stays unverified in the absence of DNA. The CDR3 consists of 15 residues. This chain's CDR3 is CASRPPTGTSYEQYF.